Sequencing of this TCR beta chain was carried out in a study of shared clonotypes between healthy human individuals. Notes on the study in general: Clonotype sharing among donors was thought likely to change with sequencing depth.

Investigators divided CD4+ cells into CD45RA+ naive and CD45RA-negative memory subsets. Assay used: immunoSEQ multiplex PCR; TCRdb lists only in-frame clones, some missing. The repertoire holds about 610,000 clones, about 97% seen once, with roughly 0.05% in the top ten. As to this clone: The antigen is undetermined.

Germline CDR1 is MNHNY and CDR2 is SVGAGI (reference sequence). The ends were cut back, 11 bases at V and 7 bases at J, with 18 bases in the middle. The CDR3 totals 13 residues. This receptor was obtained from a woman in her 30s in good health. The sequencing input was naive CD4+ T cells sorted from blood. Subset reported: CD45RA+ positively selected. The chain combines TRBV6-6 with TRBJ2-1, with D perhaps assigned TRBD1 or TRBD2 (5 bases each). The CDR3 reads CAAGPGGWNEQFF. CDR3 bases: TGTGCCGCGGGTCCTGGGGGATGGAATGAGCAGTTCTTC.